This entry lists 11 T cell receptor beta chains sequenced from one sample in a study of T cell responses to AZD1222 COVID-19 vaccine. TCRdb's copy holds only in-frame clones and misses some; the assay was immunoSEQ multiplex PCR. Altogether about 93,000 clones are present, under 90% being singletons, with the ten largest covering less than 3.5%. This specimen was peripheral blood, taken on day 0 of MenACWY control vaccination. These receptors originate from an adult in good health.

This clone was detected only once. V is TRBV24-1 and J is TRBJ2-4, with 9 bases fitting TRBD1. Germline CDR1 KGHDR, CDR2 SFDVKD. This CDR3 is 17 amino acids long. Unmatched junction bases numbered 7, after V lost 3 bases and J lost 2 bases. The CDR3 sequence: CATSDAGTGLTKNIQYF. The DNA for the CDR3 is TGTGCCACCAGTGATGCCGGGACAGGGTTGACCAAAAACATTCAGTACTTC.

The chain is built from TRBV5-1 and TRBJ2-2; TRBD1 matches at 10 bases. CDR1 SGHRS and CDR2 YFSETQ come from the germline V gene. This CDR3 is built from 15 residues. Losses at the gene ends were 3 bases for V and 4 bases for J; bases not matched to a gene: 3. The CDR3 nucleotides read TGCGCCAGCAGCTCGCGGACAGGGGGCACCGGGGAGCTGTTTTTT. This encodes CASSSRTGGTGELFF. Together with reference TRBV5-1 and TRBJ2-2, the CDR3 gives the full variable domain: KAGVTQTPRYLIKTRGQQVTLSCSPISGHRSVSWYQQTPGQGLQFLFEYFSETQRNKGNFPGRFSGRQFSNSRSEMNVSTLELGDSALYLCASSSRTGGTGELFFGEGSRLTVL.

The CDR3 DNA follows: TGTGCCAGCAGCCACGGGACTAGCGTTGCTGGAGATACGCAGTATTTT. This translates into CASSHGTSVAGDTQYF. This sequence joins TRBV11-2 and TRBJ2-3; the match to TRBD2 covers 10 bases. In germline, CDR1 is SGHAT, CDR2 FQNNGV. The CDR3 loop spans 16 amino acids. Trimming removed 5 bases from V and 5 bases from J; junction bases left unmatched: 10.

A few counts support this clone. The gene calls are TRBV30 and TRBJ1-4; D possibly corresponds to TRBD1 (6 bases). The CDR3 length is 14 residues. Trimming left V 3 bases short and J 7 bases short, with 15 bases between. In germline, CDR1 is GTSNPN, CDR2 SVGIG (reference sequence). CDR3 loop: CAWRAGAAGEKLFF. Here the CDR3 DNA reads TGTGCCTGGAGGGCGGGGGCCGCTGGTGAAAAACTGTTTTTT.

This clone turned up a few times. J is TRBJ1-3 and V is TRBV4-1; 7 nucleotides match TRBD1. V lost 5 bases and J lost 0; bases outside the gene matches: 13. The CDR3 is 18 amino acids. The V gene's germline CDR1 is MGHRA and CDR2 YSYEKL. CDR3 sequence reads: CASSGRGQIRSSGNTIYF. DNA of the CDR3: TGCGCCAGCAGCGGCCGGGGACAGATTAGATCCTCTGGAAACACCATATATTTT.

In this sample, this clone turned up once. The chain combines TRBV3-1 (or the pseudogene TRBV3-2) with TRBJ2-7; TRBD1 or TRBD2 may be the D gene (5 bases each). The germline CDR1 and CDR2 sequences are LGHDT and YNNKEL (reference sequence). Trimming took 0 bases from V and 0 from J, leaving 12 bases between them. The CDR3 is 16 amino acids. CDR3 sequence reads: CASSQDRGQSSYEQYF. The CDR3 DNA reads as TGTGCCAGCAGCCAAGATCGGGGCCAGAGCTCCTACGAGCAGTACTTC.

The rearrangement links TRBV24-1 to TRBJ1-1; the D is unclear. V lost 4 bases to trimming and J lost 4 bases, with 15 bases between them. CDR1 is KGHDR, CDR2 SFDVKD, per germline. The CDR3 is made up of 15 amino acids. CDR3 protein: CATSEEGPLGTEAFF. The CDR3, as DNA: TGTGCCACCAGTGAGGAGGGCCCCCTGGGCACTGAAGCTTTCTTT.

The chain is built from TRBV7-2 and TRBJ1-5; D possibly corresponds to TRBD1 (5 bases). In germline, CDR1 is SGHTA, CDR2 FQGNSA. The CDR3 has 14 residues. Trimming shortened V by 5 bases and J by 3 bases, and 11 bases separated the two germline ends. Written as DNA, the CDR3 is TGTGCCAGCAGCCCTAGACAGTTCAATCAGCCCCAGCATTTT. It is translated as CASSPRQFNQPQHF. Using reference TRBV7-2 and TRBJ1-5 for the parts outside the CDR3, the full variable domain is GAGVSQSPSNKVTEKGKDVELRCDPISGHTALYWYRQSLGQGLEFLIYFQGNSAPDKSGLPSDRFSAERTGGSVSTLTIQRTQQEDSAVYLCASSPRQFNQPQHFGDGTRLSIL.

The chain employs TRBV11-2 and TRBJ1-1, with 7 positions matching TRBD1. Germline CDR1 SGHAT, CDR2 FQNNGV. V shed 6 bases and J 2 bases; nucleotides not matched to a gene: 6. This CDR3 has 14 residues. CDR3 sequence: CASRRDRYNTEAFF. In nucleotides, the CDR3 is TGTGCCAGCAGGAGGGACAGATACAACACTGAAGCTTTCTTT. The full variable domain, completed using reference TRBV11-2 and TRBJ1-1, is EAGVAQSPRYKIIEKRQSVAFWCNPISGHATLYWYQQILGQGPKLLIQFQNNGVVDDSQLPKDRFSAERLKGVDSTLKIQPAKLEDSAVYLCASRRDRYNTEAFFGQGTRLTVV.

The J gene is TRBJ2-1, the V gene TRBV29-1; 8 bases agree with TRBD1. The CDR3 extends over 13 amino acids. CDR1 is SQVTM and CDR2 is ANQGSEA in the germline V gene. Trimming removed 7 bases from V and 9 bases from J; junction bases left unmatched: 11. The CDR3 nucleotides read TGCAGCGCGTATGGACAGGGCTTCGGTGAGCAGTTCTTC. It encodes CSAYGQGFGEQFF.

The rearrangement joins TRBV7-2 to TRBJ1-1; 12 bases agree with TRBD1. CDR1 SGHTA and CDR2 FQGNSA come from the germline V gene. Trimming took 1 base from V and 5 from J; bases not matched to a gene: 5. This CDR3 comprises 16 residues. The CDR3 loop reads CASSLVGQGARTEAFF. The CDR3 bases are TGTGCCAGCAGCTTAGTGGGACAGGGGGCGCGAACTGAAGCTTTCTTT.